This T cell receptor beta chain derives from a study of T cell responses to AZD1222 COVID-19 vaccine. Study findings and constraints: Scientists sampled the repertoires only once the peak T cell response had passed. The sample set comprised mostly white British donors with more females, and clonal diversity was possibly underestimated.

Details on this clone: Antigen specificity is unknown.

The CDR3 extends over 15 amino acids. With V trimmed by 1 base and J by 5 bases, 7 bases remained unmatched. Per the germline V gene, CDR1 is SNHLY and CDR2 is FYNNEI. Method: immunoSEQ multiplex PCR; TCRdb's copy keeps in-frame clones and lacks some. The table includes under 200,000 clones, more than 75% detected once. The source material was peripheral blood, sampled 28 days after the second AZD1222 dose. The rearrangement links TRBV2 to TRBJ2-7, with 8 bases fitting TRBD1. The TCR comes from an adult who received the AZD1222 COVID-19 vaccine. CDR3 region: CASSEVSRGRNEQYF. The DNA for the CDR3 is TGTGCCAGCAGTGAAGTTAGCAGGGGGCGTAACGAGCAGTACTTC.